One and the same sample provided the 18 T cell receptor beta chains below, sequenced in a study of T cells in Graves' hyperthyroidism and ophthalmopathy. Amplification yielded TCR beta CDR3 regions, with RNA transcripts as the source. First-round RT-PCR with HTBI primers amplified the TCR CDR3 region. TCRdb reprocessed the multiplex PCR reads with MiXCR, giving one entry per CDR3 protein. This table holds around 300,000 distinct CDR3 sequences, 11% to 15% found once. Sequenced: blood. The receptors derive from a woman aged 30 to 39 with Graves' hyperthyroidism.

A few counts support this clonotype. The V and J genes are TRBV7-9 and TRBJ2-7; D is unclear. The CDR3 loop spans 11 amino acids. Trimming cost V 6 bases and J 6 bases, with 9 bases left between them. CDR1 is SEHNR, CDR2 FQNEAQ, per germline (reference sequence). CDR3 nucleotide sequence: TGTGCCAGCAGTATCGCTGCCGAGCAGTACTTC. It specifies CASSIAAEQYF.

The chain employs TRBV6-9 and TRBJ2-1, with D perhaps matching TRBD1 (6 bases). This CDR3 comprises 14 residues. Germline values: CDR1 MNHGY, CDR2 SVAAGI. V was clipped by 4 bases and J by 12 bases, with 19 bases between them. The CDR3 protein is CASSFSPPRDMQFF. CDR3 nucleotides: TGTGCCAGCAGTTTCTCTCCGCCCAGGGACATGCAGTTCTTC.

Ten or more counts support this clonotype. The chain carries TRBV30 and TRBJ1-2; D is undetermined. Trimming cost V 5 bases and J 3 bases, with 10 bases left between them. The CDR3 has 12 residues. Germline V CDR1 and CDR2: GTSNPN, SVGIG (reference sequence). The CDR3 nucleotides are TGTGCCTGGGCCAAGGAAGACTATGGCTACACCTTC. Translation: CAWAKEDYGYTF.

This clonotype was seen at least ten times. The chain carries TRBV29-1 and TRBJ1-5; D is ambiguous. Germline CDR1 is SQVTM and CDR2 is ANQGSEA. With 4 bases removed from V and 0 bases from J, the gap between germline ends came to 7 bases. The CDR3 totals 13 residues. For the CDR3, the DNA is TGCAGCGTTGGCCAGTCTAGCAATCAGCCCCAGCATTTT. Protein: CSVGQSSNQPQHF. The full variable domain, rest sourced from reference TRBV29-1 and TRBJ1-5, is SAVISQKPSRDICQRGTSLTIQCQVDSQVTMMFWYRQQPGQSLTLIATANQGSEATYESGFVIDKFPISRPNLTFSTLTVSNMSPEDSSIYLCSVGQSSNQPQHFGDGTRLSIL.

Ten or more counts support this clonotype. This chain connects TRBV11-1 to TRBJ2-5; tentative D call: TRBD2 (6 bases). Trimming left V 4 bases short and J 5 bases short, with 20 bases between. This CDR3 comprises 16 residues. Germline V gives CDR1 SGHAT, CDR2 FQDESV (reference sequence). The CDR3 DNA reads TGTGCCAGCAGCTCAGTGGAGCTCCCCCGGGGGGAGACCCAGTACTTC. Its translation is CASSSVELPRGETQYF.

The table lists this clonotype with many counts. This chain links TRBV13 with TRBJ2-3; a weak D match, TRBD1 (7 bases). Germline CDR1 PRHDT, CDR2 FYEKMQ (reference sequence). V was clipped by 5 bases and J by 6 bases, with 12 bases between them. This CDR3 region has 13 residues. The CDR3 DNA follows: TGTGCCAGCAGCCAACAGGGGAGGGATACGCAGTATTTT. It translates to CASSQQGRDTQYF.

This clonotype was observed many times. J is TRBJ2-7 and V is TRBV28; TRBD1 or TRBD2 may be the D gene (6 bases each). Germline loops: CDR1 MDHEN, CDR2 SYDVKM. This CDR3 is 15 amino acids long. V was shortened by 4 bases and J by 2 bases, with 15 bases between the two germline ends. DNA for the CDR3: TGTGCCAGCAGTTCAGGGGCCCGGGGGACCTACGAGCAGTACTTC. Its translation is CASSSGARGTYEQYF.

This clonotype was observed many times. The CDR3 DNA follows: TGTGCCAGCAGTCCTGGGAGGCGGACGATGATGAACACTGAAGCTTTCTTT. Protein sequence: CASSPGRRTMMNTEAFF. This rearrangement joins TRBV11-2 to TRBJ1-1, with D unresolved. The V end was cut by 6 bases, the J end by 0 bases, with 20 bases between. Germline loops: CDR1 SGHAT, CDR2 FQNNGV. The CDR3 is 17 amino acids.

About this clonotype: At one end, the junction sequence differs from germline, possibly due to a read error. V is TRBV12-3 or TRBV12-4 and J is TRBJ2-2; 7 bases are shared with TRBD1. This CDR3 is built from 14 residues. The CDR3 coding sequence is TGTGCCAGCAGTCCGGAACAGGGGACCGGGGAGCTGTCTTTT. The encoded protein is CASSPEQGTGELSF.

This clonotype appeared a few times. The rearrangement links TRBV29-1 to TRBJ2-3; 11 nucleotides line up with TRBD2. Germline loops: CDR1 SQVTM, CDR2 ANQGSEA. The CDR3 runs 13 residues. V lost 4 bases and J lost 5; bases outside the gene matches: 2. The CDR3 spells CSVVAGGGDTQYF. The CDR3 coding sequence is TGCAGCGTTGTAGCGGGAGGGGGAGATACGCAGTATTTT.

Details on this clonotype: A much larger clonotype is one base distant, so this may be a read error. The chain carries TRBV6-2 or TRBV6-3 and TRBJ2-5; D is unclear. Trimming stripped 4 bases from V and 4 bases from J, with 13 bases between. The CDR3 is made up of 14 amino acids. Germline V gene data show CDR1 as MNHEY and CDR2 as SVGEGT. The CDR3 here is CASSSVGIGETQYF. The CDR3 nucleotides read TGTGCCAGCAGTTCAGTGGGGATAGGAGAGACCCAGTACTTC.

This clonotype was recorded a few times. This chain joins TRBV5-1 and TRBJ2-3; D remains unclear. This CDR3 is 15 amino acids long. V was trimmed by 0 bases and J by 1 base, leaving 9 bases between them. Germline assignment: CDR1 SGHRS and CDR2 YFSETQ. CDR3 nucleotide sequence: TGCGCCAGCAGCTTGGAACTCCCGCGCACAGATACGCAGTATTTT. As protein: CASSLELPRTDTQYF. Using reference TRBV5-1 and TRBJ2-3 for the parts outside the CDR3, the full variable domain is KAGVTQTPRYLIKTRGQQVTLSCSPISGHRSVSWYQQTPGQGLQFLFEYFSETQRNKGNFPGRFSGRQFSNSRSEMNVSTLELGDSALYLCASSLELPRTDTQYFGPGTRLTVL.

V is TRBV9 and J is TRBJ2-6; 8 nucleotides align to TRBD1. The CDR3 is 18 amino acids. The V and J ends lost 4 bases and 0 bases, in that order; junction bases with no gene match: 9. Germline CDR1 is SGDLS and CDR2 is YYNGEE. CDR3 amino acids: CASSLGQDIRSGANVLTF. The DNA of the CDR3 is TGTGCCAGCAGCCTGGGACAGGACATACGCTCTGGGGCCAACGTCCTGACTTTC.

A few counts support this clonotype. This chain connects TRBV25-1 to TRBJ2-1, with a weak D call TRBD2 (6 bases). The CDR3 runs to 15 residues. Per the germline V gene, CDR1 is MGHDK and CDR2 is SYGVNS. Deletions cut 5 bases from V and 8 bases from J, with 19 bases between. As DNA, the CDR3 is TGTGCCAGCAGTCTCGGGGGAGGTGGTATGGATGAGCAGTTCTTC. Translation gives CASSLGGGGMDEQFF.

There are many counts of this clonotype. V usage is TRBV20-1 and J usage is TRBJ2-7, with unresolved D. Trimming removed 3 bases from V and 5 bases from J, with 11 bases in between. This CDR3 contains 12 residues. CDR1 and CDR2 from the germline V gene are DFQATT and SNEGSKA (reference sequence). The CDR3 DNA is TGCAGTGCTAGTGGGGATACTAACGAGCAGTACTTC. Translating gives CSASGDTNEQYF.

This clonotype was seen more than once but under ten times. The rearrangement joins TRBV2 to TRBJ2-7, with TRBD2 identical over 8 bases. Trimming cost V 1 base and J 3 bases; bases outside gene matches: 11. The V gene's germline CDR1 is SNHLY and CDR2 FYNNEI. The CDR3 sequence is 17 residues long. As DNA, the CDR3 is TGTGCCAGCAGTGAAGAGGGGGGCGGGAGGCCGTACTACGAGCAGTACTTC. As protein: CASSEEGGGRPYYEQYF.

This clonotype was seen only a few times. CDR3: CASSSRLAGVVEQYF. Here the CDR3 DNA reads TGTGCCAGCAGCTCCCGACTAGCGGGAGTAGTGGAGCAGTACTTC. The genes are TRBV14 and TRBJ2-7; 12 nucleotides agree with TRBD2. V trimming: 5 bases; J trimming: 7 bases; junction bases outside the gene matches: 9. Germline CDR1 SGHDN, CDR2 FVKESK. CDR3 size: 15 residues.

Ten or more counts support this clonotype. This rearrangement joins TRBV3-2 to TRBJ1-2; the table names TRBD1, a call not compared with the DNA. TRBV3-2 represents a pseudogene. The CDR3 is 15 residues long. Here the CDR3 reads CASSQEPTGNYGYTF. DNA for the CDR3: TGTGCCAGCAGCCAGGAACCTACAGGGAACTATGGCTACACCTTC.